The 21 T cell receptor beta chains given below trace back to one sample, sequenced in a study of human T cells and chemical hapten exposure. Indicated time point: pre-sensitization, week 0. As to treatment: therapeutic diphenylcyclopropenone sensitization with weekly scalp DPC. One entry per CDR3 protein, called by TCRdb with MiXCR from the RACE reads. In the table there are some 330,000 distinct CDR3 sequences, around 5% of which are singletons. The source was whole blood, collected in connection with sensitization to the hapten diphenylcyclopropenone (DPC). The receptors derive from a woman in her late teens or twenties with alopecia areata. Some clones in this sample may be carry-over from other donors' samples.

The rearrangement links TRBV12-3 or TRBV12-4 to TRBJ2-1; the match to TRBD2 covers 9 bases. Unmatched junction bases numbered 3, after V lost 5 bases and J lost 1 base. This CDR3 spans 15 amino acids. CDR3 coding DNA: TGTGCCAGCAGTAAAGCGGGGGGATCCTACAATGAGCAGTTCTTC. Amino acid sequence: CASSKAGGSYNEQFF.

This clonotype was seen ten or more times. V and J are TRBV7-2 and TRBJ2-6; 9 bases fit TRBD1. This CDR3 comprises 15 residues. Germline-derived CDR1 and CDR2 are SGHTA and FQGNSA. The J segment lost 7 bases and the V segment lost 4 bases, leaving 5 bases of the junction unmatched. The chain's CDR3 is CASSSRDRVANVLTF. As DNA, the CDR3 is TGTGCCAGCAGCTCAAGGGACAGGGTAGCCAACGTCCTGACTTTC.

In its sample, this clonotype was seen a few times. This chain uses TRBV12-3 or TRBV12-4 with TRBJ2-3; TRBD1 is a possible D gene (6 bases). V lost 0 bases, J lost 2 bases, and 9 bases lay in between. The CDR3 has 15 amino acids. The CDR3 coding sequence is TGTGCCAGCAGTTTAGCAGGGGACAACACAGATACGCAGTATTTT. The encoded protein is CASSLAGDNTDTQYF.

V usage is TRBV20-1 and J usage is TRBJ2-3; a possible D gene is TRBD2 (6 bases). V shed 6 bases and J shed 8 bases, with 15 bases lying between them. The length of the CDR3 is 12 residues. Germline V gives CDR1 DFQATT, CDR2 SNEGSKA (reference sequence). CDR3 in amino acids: CSAVTSYSTQYF. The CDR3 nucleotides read TGCAGTGCGGTGACTAGTTATAGTACGCAGTATTTT.

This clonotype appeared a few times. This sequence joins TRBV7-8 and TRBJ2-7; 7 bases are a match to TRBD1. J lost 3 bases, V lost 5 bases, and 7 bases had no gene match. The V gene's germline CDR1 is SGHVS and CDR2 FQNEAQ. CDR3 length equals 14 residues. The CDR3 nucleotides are TGTGCCAGCAGCCCCCGGGACAGTCTCTACGAGCAGTACTTC. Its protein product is CASSPRDSLYEQYF.

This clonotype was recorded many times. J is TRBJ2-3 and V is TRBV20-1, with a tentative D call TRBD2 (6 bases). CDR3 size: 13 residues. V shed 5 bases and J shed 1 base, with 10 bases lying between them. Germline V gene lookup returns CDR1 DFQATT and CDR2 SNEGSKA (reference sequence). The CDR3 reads CSASGGGTDTQYF. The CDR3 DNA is TGCAGTGCTTCTGGCGGGGGCACAGATACGCAGTATTTT.

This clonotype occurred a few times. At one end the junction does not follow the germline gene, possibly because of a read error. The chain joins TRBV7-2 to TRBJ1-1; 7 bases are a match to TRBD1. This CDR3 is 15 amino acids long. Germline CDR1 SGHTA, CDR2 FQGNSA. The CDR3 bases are TGTGCCAGCAGCTTAGCGGCAGGGGGGAACGCTGAAGCTTTCTTT. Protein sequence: CASSLAAGGNAEAFF. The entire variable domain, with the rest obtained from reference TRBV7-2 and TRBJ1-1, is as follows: GAGVSQSPSNKVTEKGKDVELRCDPISGHTALYWYRQSLGQGLEFLIYFQGNSAPDKSGLPSDRFSAERTGGSVSTLTIQRTQQEDSAVYLCASSLAAGGNAEAFFGQGTRLTVV.

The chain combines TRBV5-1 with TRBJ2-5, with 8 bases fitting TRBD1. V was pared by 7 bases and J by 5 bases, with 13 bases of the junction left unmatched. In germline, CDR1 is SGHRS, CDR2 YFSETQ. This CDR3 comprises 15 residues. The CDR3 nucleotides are TGCGCCAGCCTCGTAGGGACAGGCCCTTCGGAGACCCAGTACTTC. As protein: CASLVGTGPSETQYF. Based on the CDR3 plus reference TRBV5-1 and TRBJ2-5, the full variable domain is KAGVTQTPRYLIKTRGQQVTLSCSPISGHRSVSWYQQTPGQGLQFLFEYFSETQRNKGNFPGRFSGRQFSNSRSEMNVSTLELGDSALYLCASLVGTGPSETQYFGPGTRLLVL.

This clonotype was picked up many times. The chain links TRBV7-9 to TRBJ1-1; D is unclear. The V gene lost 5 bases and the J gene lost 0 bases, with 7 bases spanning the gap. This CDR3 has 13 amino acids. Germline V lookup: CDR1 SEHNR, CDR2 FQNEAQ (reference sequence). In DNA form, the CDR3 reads TGTGCCAGCAGCCTACGTTTGAACACTGAAGCTTTCTTT. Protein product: CASSLRLNTEAFF.

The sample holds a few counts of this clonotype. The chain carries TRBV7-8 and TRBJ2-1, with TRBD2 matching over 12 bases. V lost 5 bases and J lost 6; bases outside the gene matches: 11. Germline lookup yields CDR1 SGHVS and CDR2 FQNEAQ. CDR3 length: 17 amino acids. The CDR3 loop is CASSPLLAGGPFNEQFF. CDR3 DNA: TGTGCCAGCAGCCCCTTACTAGCGGGGGGCCCTTTCAATGAGCAGTTCTTC.

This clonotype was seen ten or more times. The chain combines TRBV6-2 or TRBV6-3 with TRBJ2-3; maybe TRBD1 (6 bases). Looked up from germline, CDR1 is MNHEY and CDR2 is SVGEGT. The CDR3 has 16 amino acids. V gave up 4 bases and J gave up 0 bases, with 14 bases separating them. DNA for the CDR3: TGTGCCAGCAGTTTCGGGACAATAGCTAGCACAGATACGCAGTATTTT. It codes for CASSFGTIASTDTQYF.

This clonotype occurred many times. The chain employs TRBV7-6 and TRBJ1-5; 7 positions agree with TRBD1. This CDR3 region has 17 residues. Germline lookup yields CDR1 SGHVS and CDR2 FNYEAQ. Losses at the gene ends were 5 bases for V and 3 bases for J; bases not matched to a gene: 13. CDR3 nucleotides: TGTGCCAGCAGCCTTAGCCAAGGGACAGCTTTCAATCAGCCCCAGCATTTT. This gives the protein CASSLSQGTAFNQPQHF. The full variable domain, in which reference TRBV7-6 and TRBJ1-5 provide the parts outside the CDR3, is GAGVSQSPRYKVTKRGQDVALRCDPISGHVSLYWYRQALGQGPEFLTYFNYEAQQDKSGLPNDRFSAERPEGSISTLTIQRTEQRDSAMYRCASSLSQGTAFNQPQHFGDGTRLSIL.

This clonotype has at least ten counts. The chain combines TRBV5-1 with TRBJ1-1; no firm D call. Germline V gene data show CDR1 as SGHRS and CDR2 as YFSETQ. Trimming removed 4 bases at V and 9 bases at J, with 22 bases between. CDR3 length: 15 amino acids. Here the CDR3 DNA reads TGCGCCAGCAGCCTGGACCCAATTAACGGCCCCAAAGCTTTCTTT. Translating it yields CASSLDPINGPKAFF.

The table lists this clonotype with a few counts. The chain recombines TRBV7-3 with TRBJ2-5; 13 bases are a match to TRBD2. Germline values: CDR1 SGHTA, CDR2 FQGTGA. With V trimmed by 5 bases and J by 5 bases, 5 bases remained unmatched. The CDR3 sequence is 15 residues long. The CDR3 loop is CASSGSGLAGETQYF. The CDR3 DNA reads TGTGCCAGCAGCGGATCGGGACTAGCGGGGGAGACCCAGTACTTC.

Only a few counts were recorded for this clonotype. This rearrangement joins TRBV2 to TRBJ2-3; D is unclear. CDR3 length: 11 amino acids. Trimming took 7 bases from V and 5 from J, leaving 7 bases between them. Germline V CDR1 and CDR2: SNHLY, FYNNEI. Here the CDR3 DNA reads TGTGCCAGCAAAGGCGGAGATACGCAGTATTTT. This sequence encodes CASKGGDTQYF.

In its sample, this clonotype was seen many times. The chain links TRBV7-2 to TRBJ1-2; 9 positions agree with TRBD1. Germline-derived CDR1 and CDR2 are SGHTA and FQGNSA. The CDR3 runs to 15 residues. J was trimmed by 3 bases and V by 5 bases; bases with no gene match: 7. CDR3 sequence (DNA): TGTGCCAGCAGCCCGGGACAGGGCTGGGACTATGGCTACACCTTC. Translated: CASSPGQGWDYGYTF.

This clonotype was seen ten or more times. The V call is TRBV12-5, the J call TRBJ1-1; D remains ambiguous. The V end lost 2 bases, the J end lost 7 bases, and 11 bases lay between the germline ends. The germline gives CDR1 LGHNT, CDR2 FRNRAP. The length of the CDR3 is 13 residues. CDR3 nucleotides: TGTGCTAGTGGTTTGACAGAGGAGGGTGAAGCTTTCTTT. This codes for CASGLTEEGEAFF.

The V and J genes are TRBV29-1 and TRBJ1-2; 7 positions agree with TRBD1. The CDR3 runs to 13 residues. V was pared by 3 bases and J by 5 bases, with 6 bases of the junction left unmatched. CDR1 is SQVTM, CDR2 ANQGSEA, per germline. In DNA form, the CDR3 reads TGCAGCGTTGATAAGGAACAGGGGTATGGCTACACCTTC. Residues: CSVDKEQGYGYTF.

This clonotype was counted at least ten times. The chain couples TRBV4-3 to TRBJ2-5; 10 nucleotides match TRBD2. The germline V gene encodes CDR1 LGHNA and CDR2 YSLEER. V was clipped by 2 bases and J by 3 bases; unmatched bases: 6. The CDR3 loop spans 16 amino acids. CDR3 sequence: CASSQNPGLAEETQYF. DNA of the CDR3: TGCGCCAGCAGCCAAAATCCCGGACTAGCGGAAGAGACCCAGTACTTC.

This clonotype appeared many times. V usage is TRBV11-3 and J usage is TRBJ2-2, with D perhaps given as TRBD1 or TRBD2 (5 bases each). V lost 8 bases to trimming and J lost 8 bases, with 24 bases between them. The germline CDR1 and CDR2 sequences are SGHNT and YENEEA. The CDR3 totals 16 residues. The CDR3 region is CASGIAGTLGAGELFF. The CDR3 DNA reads TGTGCCAGCGGGATCGCCGGGACGCTTGGGGCGGGGGAGCTGTTTTTT.

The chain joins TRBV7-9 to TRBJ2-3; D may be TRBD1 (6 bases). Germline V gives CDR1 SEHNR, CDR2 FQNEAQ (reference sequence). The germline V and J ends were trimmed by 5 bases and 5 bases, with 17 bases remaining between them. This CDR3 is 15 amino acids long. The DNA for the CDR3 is TGTGCCAGCAGCCTATACCCCGTGACAGGAGATACGCAGTATTTT. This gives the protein CASSLYPVTGDTQYF.